These 17 T cell receptor beta chains share one sample of origin, sequenced in a study of cytomegalovirus exposure and HLA in healthy donors (dated by TCRdb to between 2016 and 2019). The library was generated by the immunoSEQ multiplex PCR assay. For the multiplex PCR, a mixture combining 60 forward primers for TCR Vbeta segments and 13 reverse primers for TCR Jbeta segments was used. What TCRdb holds here is the immuneACCESS table cut down to in-frame rearrangements. Part of the clones is not present; checked against another copy, under half of the missing clones reflect an unresolved V gene, and the others are unexplained. This sample's table contains tens of thousands of clones. Jointly, the top ten make up roughly an eighth of the sample. What was sequenced was PBMCs. These receptor sequences come from a young man in good health and CMV-seropositive.

The chain couples TRBV19 to TRBJ2-1; D possibly corresponds to TRBD2 (6 bases). The CDR3 is made up of 13 amino acids. Per the germline V gene, CDR1 is LNHDA and CDR2 is SQIVND (reference sequence). V gave up 7 bases and J gave up 10 bases, with 17 bases separating them. Here the CDR3 reads CASNPGTPREQFF. The CDR3 nucleotides read TGTGCCAGTAACCCCGGGACTCCCCGGGAGCAGTTCTTC.

DNA for the CDR3: TGTGCCAGCACCCCCGGGAGCTCCTATAATTCACCCCTCCACTTT. Its translation is CASTPGSSYNSPLHF. The V call is TRBV28, the J call TRBJ1-6; D not certain. The CDR3 spans 15 residues. V was cut by 7 bases and J by 0 bases, with 10 bases left in between. The germline V gene encodes CDR1 MDHEN and CDR2 SYDVKM.

V and J are TRBV7-3 and TRBJ2-7; a possible D gene is TRBD2 (5 bases). V lost 10 bases to trimming and J lost 7 bases, with 20 bases between them. The CDR3 totals 13 residues. Germline CDR1 reads SGHTA; CDR2 reads FQGTGA. The CDR3, as DNA: TGTGCCACCCTCTGGGGAGTCCGGGTAGAGCAGTACTTC. This encodes CATLWGVRVEQYF.

The chain couples TRBV10-3 to TRBJ2-1, with 7 bases aligning to TRBD2. The junction had 7 bases not matched to a gene; V was cut back by 3 bases and J by 5 bases. This CDR3 region has 15 residues. Looked up from germline, CDR1 is ENHRY and CDR2 is SYGVKD. CDR3 amino acids: CAISESGRGNNEQFF. Written as DNA, the CDR3 is TGTGCCATCAGTGAATCGGGGAGGGGAAACAATGAGCAGTTCTTC.

The chain employs TRBV7-9 and TRBJ1-1; D gene ambiguous. V was clipped by 4 bases and J by 0 bases, with 15 bases between them. The CDR3 has 16 amino acids. The germline V gene has CDR1 SEHNR and CDR2 FQNEAQ (reference sequence). The CDR3 reads CASSSPRGIMNTEAFF. In DNA, the CDR3 is TGTGCCAGCAGCTCCCCCCGGGGTATCATGAACACTGAAGCTTTCTTT.

The V and J genes are TRBV6-6 and TRBJ2-3, with 9 bases lining up with TRBD2. The V gene end was trimmed by 5 bases and the J gene end by 4 bases; junction bases not matched to a gene: 7. This CDR3 has 15 amino acids. Germline CDR1 reads MNHNY; CDR2 reads SVGAGI (reference sequence). The CDR3, as DNA: TGTGCCAGCAGTGTGGGGCGGGAGGGCCCAGATACGCAGTATTTT. It specifies CASSVGREGPDTQYF.

The rearrangement uses TRBV11-3 and TRBJ2-1; 10 nucleotides agree with TRBD2. This CDR3 is built from 16 residues. V shed 5 bases and J 4 bases; nucleotides not matched to a gene: 8. Per germline, CDR1 SGHNT and CDR2 YENEEA. CDR3 nucleotide sequence: TGTGCCAGCAGCCAAAGAGCGGGAGGGCTTTACAATGAGCAGTTCTTC. It yields the protein CASSQRAGGLYNEQFF.

CDR3 bases: TGTGCCACCAGCGAAAACAGGGGGCGCCGGGAGCAGTACTTC. It yields the protein CATSENRGRREQYF. J is TRBJ2-7 and V is TRBV15; TRBD1 aligns across 9 bases. Germline trimming cut 5 bases from V and 7 bases from J; bases unmatched to any gene: 9. CDR1 and CDR2 (germline): LNHNV, YYDKDF (reference sequence). This CDR3 spans 14 amino acids.

The V and J genes are TRBV5-1 and TRBJ1-2; TRBD1 might be the D (5 bases). The germline V and J ends were trimmed by 0 bases and 6 bases, with 12 bases remaining between them. Germline V CDR1 and CDR2: SGHRS, YFSETQ. The CDR3 contains 14 residues. The CDR3 region is CASSLGGPGDGYTF. In nucleotides, the CDR3 is TGCGCCAGCAGCTTGGGGGGCCCGGGGGATGGCTACACCTTC. Based on the CDR3 plus reference TRBV5-1 and TRBJ1-2, the full variable domain is KAGVTQTPRYLIKTRGQQVTLSCSPISGHRSVSWYQQTPGQGLQFLFEYFSETQRNKGNFPGRFSGRQFSNSRSEMNVSTLELGDSALYLCASSLGGPGDGYTFGSGTRLTVV.

V is TRBV4-1 and J is TRBJ2-1; no firm D call. From germline, CDR1 is MGHRA and CDR2 YSYEKL. The germline V and J ends were trimmed by 1 base and 2 bases, with 9 bases remaining between them. The CDR3 is 15 amino acids. CDR3 sequence (DNA): TGCGCCAGCAGCCAAGCGGAGATTACCTACAATGAGCAGTTCTTC. It encodes CASSQAEITYNEQFF.

The rearrangement joins TRBV6-6 to TRBJ2-2, with D maybe TRBD2 (6 bases). From germline, CDR1 is MNHNY and CDR2 SVGAGI (reference sequence). Deletions cut 0 bases from V and 2 bases from J, with 10 bases between. This CDR3 is 16 amino acids long. Here the CDR3 reads CASSYSRTTNTGELFF. CDR3 coding DNA: TGTGCCAGCAGTTACTCAAGGACTACAAACACCGGGGAGCTGTTTTTT.

The chain is built from TRBV6-1 and TRBJ2-5; TRBD2 might be the D (6 bases). The tail of the sequence fits TRBJ2-7 better, so the J call may be wrong. CDR3 length equals 15 residues. The germline V gene has CDR1 MNHNS and CDR2 SASEGT. The CDR3 bases are TGTGCCAGCAGGGGAGGACTGGGAAGCTCCTACGAGCAGTACTTC. Translated: CASRGGLGSSYEQYF.

V gene TRBV6-1 combines with J gene TRBJ2-5, with 10 nucleotides matching TRBD1. The DNA end is a closer match to TRBJ2-7, so the J assignment may be wrong. The CDR3 covers 16 residues. CDR1 is MNHNS, CDR2 SASEGT, per germline. The CDR3 spells CASSEIIGQGGIEQYF. The CDR3 nucleotides are TGTGCCAGCAGTGAAATCATCGGACAGGGGGGGATCGAGCAGTACTTC.

The chain combines TRBV28 with TRBJ2-6; TRBD1 matches 7 bases. V gave up 5 bases and J gave up 2 bases; unmatched junction bases: 6. Germline lookup yields CDR1 MDHEN and CDR2 SYDVKM. This CDR3 is 16 amino acids long. CDR3 nucleotide sequence: TGTGCCAGCAGTGAACAAACAGGGGCTGGGGCCAACGTCCTGACTTTC. Amino acids: CASSEQTGAGANVLTF.

The chain combines TRBV10-3 with TRBJ2-5; TRBD1 matches 9 bases. The germline CDR1 and CDR2 sequences are ENHRY and SYGVKD. This CDR3 is built from 15 residues. With V trimmed by 2 bases and J by 1 base, 2 bases remained unmatched. The CDR3: CAISERDRVQETQYF. The CDR3 DNA is TGTGCCATCAGTGAGCGGGACAGGGTCCAAGAGACCCAGTACTTC.

The rearrangement links TRBV28 to TRBJ1-2; 10 nucleotides match TRBD1. Germline CDR1 and CDR2: MDHEN and SYDVKM. There are 14 residues in the CDR3. After removal of 5 bases from V and 8 bases from J, the junction contained 8 bases not matched to a gene. The CDR3 DNA is TGTGCCAGCAGTCCTCCGACAGGGGGCAGCGGCTACACCTTC. This gives the protein CASSPPTGGSGYTF.

V usage is TRBV7-2 and J usage is TRBJ2-7, with 7 bases aligning to TRBD2. In germline, CDR1 is SGHTA, CDR2 FQGNSA. With V trimmed by 1 base and J by 1 base, 4 bases remained unmatched. The CDR3 spans 15 residues. Here the CDR3 reads CASSLGAGDSYEQYF. CDR3 nucleotides: TGTGCCAGCAGCTTAGGGGCGGGAGATTCCTACGAGCAGTACTTC.